This TCR beta chain was recorded in a study of T-cell memory formation after mild COVID-19. The CDR3 has 15 amino acids. The V and J ends lost 0 bases and 2 bases respectively, with 9 bases between them. Germline V lookup: CDR1 SGHTA, CDR2 FQGTGA. This clonotype was recorded many times. TCRdb analysed the 5' RACE reads with MiXCR anew, one entry per CDR3 protein. The data hold around 53,000 distinct CDR3 sequences, with approximately 12% observed a single time. V is TRBV7-3 and J is TRBJ2-3; no clear D gene. The source of this sequence is a man between 18 and 35 years old who had mild COVID-19 (a few samples of this study predate the infection). Cell type and time point are not known. The specimen sequenced was PBMCs or a T cell subset sorted from them (not recorded which). The DNA for the CDR3 is TGTGCCAGCAGCTTAACGGGTAGCCACACAGATACGCAGTATTTT. This encodes CASSLTGSHTDTQYF.